These 14 T cell receptor beta chains were all obtained from the same sample, sequenced in a study of T cell responses to AZD1222 COVID-19 vaccine. Clones were sequenced by immunoSEQ multiplex PCR, and TCRdb holds only the in-frame ones, with some missing. The table shows 150,000 to 200,000 clones, with around nine tenths occurring only once. The input for sequencing was peripheral blood, taken 28 days after the second dose of the MenACWY control vaccine. The receptors were sampled from an adult who received the MenACWY meningococcal vaccine as a control.

The genes are TRBV6-5 and TRBJ1-2, with D possibly TRBD1 on 5 matching bases. Germline V CDR1 and CDR2: MNHEY, SVGAGI. V was trimmed by 8 bases and J by 0 bases, leaving 16 bases between them. CDR3 length: 15 amino acids. The CDR3 is CASVARDPANYGYTF. The CDR3 DNA reads as TGTGCCAGCGTTGCGAGGGACCCAGCTAACTATGGCTACACCTTC.

The gene calls are TRBV6-5 and TRBJ1-1, with D tentatively TRBD1 (5 bases). V shed 7 bases and J shed 5 bases, with 14 bases lying between them. Germline CDR1 reads MNHEY; CDR2 reads SVGAGI. The CDR3 has 13 amino acids. CDR3 protein: CASNARDRTEAFF. The DNA for the CDR3 is TGTGCCAGCAATGCCAGGGATAGGACTGAAGCTTTCTTT.

This chain links TRBV5-1 with TRBJ2-1; TRBD2 matches 9 bases. CDR1 and CDR2 (germline): SGHRS, YFSETQ. The CDR3 consists of 15 residues. The J segment lost 4 bases and the V segment lost 0 bases, leaving 2 bases of the junction unmatched. CDR3 loop: CASSLAAGGYNEQFF. Here the CDR3 DNA reads TGCGCCAGCAGCTTGGCGGCGGGAGGGTACAATGAGCAGTTCTTC.

The chain carries TRBV5-1 and TRBJ2-7, with D perhaps matching TRBD1 or TRBD2 (5 bases each). Germline CDR1 and CDR2: SGHRS and YFSETQ. Trimming cost V 4 bases and J 0 bases, with 14 bases left between them. This CDR3 comprises 15 residues. The CDR3, as DNA: TGCGCCAGCAGCCCGGTCGGGGCAGTCTCCTACGAGCAGTACTTC. This gives the protein CASSPVGAVSYEQYF.

In the case of this clone: Other nucleotide sequences from this sample produce the same CDR3. The chain combines TRBV3-1 (or the pseudogene TRBV3-2) with TRBJ1-4; D remains unclear. Germline CDR1 and CDR2: LGHDT and YNNKEL (reference sequence). The CDR3 spans 14 residues. V lost 2 bases, J lost 0 bases, and 4 bases lay in between. CDR3 region: CASSQLATNEKLFF. In DNA form, the CDR3 reads TGTGCCAGCAGCCAACTTGCAACTAATGAAAAACTGTTTTTT.

The CDR3 protein is CASSIRAGRGRTDTQYF. Here the CDR3 DNA reads TGTGCCAGTAGTATTCGGGCTGGCAGGGGCAGGACAGATACGCAGTATTTT. The chain employs TRBV19 and TRBJ2-3; possible D gene TRBD1, 6 bases. V lost 3 bases, J lost 3 bases, and 19 bases lay in between. CDR3 length equals 17 residues. CDR1 is LNHDA, CDR2 SQIVND, per germline (reference sequence).

The gene calls are TRBV6-5 and TRBJ2-7; 9 bases map to TRBD2. With V trimmed by 0 bases and J by 0 bases, 3 bases remained unmatched. Germline-derived CDR1 and CDR2 are MNHEY and SVGAGI. This CDR3 has 16 amino acids. The CDR3 DNA sequence: TGTGCCAGCAGTTACTCTCTAGCGGGGATCTCCTACGAGCAGTACTTC. Protein sequence: CASSYSLAGISYEQYF.

The rearrangement joins TRBV5-4 to TRBJ1-5; no firm D call. The CDR3 sequence is 15 residues long. Germline V gives CDR1 SGHNT, CDR2 YYREEE (reference sequence). Trimming shortened V by 3 bases and J by 0 bases, and 10 bases separated the two germline ends. CDR3: CASSSGPNSNQPQHF. CDR3 in DNA: TGTGCCAGCAGCTCCGGGCCAAATAGCAATCAGCCCCAGCATTTT.

This clone has just a few counts. The chain recombines TRBV7-2 with TRBJ1-2, with D unresolved. CDR1 and CDR2 from the germline V gene are SGHTA and FQGNSA. The CDR3 has 16 residues. Trimming shortened V by 2 bases and J by 2 bases, and 15 bases separated the two germline ends. CDR3 in amino acids: CASSLTPSGGNYGYTF. The CDR3 DNA reads TGTGCCAGCAGCTTAACCCCCAGCGGAGGGAACTATGGCTACACCTTC.

The chain couples TRBV29-1 to TRBJ1-1; 12 bases line up with TRBD1. The CDR3 is made up of 13 amino acids. Trimming removed 6 bases from V and 6 bases from J; junction bases left unmatched: 5. Germline assignment: CDR1 SQVTM and CDR2 ANQGSEA. The CDR3 DNA reads as TGCAGCGTCGCGGGACAGGGGGCTTCTGAAGCTTTCTTT. Translating gives CSVAGQGASEAFF.

CDR3 bases: TGTGCCAGTAGTAATTCGGTCCGGGCAGCTGAAGCTTTCTTT. Amino acid sequence: CASSNSVRAAEAFF. This rearrangement joins TRBV19 to TRBJ1-1; D gene ambiguous. Trimming took off 4 bases at V and 6 bases at J, with 15 bases between the two ends. The germline V gene has CDR1 LNHDA and CDR2 SQIVND (reference sequence). CDR3 length: 14 residues.

The chain links TRBV19 to TRBJ2-3; 7 bases fit TRBD2. This CDR3 contains 16 residues. J gave up 3 bases and V 5 bases, and 11 bases lay outside the gene matches. Germline V gives CDR1 LNHDA, CDR2 SQIVND (reference sequence). The CDR3 sequence: CASSPKGLGDTDTQYF. The CDR3 DNA reads TGTGCCAGTAGTCCAAAAGGACTAGGGGATACAGATACGCAGTATTTT.

V is TRBV5-1 and J is TRBJ2-5, with D tentatively TRBD2 (5 bases). Germline lookup yields CDR1 SGHRS and CDR2 YFSETQ. The V end was cut by 0 bases, the J end by 4 bases, with 10 bases between. This CDR3 contains 14 residues. CDR3 sequence: CASSLDSGRETQYF. In DNA, the CDR3 is TGCGCCAGCAGCTTGGATTCGGGAAGAGAGACCCAGTACTTC. Looking up the rest from reference TRBV5-1 and TRBJ2-5 gives the full variable domain: KAGVTQTPRYLIKTRGQQVTLSCSPISGHRSVSWYQQTPGQGLQFLFEYFSETQRNKGNFPGRFSGRQFSNSRSEMNVSTLELGDSALYLCASSLDSGRETQYFGPGTRLLVL.

The V gene is TRBV28, the J gene TRBJ2-7; D possibly corresponds to TRBD2 (6 bases). The V end lost 8 bases, the J end lost 7 bases, and 15 bases lay between the germline ends. The CDR3 is 12 amino acids. Germline loops: CDR1 MDHEN, CDR2 SYDVKM. CDR3 region: CASDRRAGEQYF. The CDR3 DNA reads as TGTGCCAGCGATCGGAGGGCCGGGGAGCAGTACTTC.